This T cell receptor (beta chain) was sequenced during a study of CD8+ T cells in alopecia areata. Study results and limitations: Normal skin's resident alphabeta T cells are sequenced alongside lesional scalp T cells.

Following extraction, RNA underwent reverse transcription to cDNA, which served as the sequencing template. Sequencing used immunoSEQ multiplex PCR; TCRdb keeps in-frame clones, though not all of them. Altogether about 150,000 clones are present, around 50% being singletons, with the ten largest covering approximately 19%. Germline V CDR1 and CDR2: GTSNPN, SVGIG (reference sequence). The CDR3 runs to 11 residues. The V end was cut by 0 bases, the J end by 10 bases, with 9 bases between. Concerning this clone: Its specificity is not known.

V and J are TRBV30 and TRBJ1-2; D remains unclear. This receptor was taken from a human donor with alopecia areata. The input for sequencing was CD8+ T cells sorted from blood, taken at week 0. For the CDR3, the DNA is TGTGCCTGGAGTGTAGGCCTCGACTACACCTTC. Translating it yields CAWSVGLDYTF.